This paragraph covers one T cell receptor beta chain sequence. What it binds is unknown. The record originates from a study of shared clonotypes between healthy human individuals. CDR3 length equals 16 residues. Trimming removed 5 bases at V and 8 bases at J, with 21 bases between. The germline V gene has CDR1 SGHVT and CDR2 SQSDAQ. Replicate PCRs run on unsorted PBMC used 250 to 300 ng DNA, which was approximately 30,000 T cell genomes. Sequencing used immunoSEQ multiplex PCR; TCRdb keeps in-frame clones, though not all of them. This table has about half a million clones, roughly 77% appearing once. General study points: Only a few donors were included, so the genetic and exposure-history diversity represented was limited.

This receptor was obtained from a woman in her forties in good health. Some clones in this sample may be carry-over from other donors' samples. J is TRBJ1-4 and V is TRBV7-4; maybe TRBD1 (5 bases). The specimen sequenced was PBMCs. CDR3 residues: CASSGSGRVYYEKLFF. The DNA of the CDR3 is TGTGCCAGCAGCGGTAGTGGCAGGGTGTATTACGAAAAACTGTTTTTT.